This section outlines one TCR beta chain sequence together with its context. This clonotype was detected ten times or more. The specificity of this receptor is unknown. The sample holds no much larger clone one base away, and base qualities are not on file. The TCR beta CDR3 regions were amplified from the RNA transcripts. A first-round RT-PCR of the TCR CDR3 used the HTBI primer set with the Qiagen OneStep RT-PCR kit. The libraries were constructed in a second round of multiplex PCR and then size-selected and purified. The libraries were sequenced on an Illumina HiSeq2000 using paired-end 100 bp reads. The study's own analysis went as follows. Raw data were processed with SOAPnuke, discarding reads with adapters, uncalled bases, mean Phred below 15, or no exact constant-primer or identifier match. COPE v1.2.5 was used to merge high-quality paired reads, and clonotypes were defined as unique nucleotide sequences. MiTCR v1.1 was used to align the clonotypes against IMGT TRBV, TRBD and TRBJ reference segments. Analysis was restricted to V-J combinations with a frequency above 0.0001, which covered about 99% of repertoires. A TCS score was defined as the ratio of F50 (clonal expansion) to E x V (chaos), with BLOSUM62-based TCRdist applied between CDR3 peptides within each V-J. Welch's t-statistics and random forest reduced approximately 520 V-J features to some 14, which were used in a naive Bayes classifier (R e1071). Clones were called with MiXCR by TCRdb after fastp trimmed the public reads at Q25, and only in-frame beta chains were retained. Identical CDR3 protein sequences are pooled into one entry, listed with their most common genes and DNA. The authors' filters were not applied to this entry. For this sample the table gives about 600,000 distinct CDR3 sequences, of which approximately 15% were detected only once. Approximately 6.4% of the sample is held by the ten biggest clonotypes.

Moderately to severely active disease, a Clinical Activity Score of at least 3, a NOSPECS grade of at least 4, and a duration under 3 months were present in ophthalmopathy patients. The study excluded patients with uncontrolled infections, other autoimmune diseases, pregnancy or lactation. Diagnoses were based on clinical symptoms, serum thyroxine and TRAb, thyroid ultrasound and orbital computed tomography. PBMCs were separated from under 12 ml of fresh peripheral blood using Ficoll-Paque density gradient centrifugation. Trizol reagent was used to extract total RNA, and RNA quality was then checked on an Agilent 2100 Bioanalyzer. This sample is drawn from a study of T cells in Graves' hyperthyroidism and ophthalmopathy (dated 2019 in TCRdb). Regarding the complete study: Peripheral blood samples were taken at initial diagnosis, before any treatment was given. For training and testing, the 100 patients in the discovery cohort were randomly divided in a 7:3 ratio. According to the paper, TCR Vbeta CDR3 sequencing was carried out on over 130 peripheral blood samples, which came from 40 to 45 ophthalmopathy, roughly 75 hyperthyroidism and approximately 17 progressor patients. To identify TCR V-J signatures that set the groups apart, the researchers used a discovery cohort of about a hundred patients, made up of approximately 43 with Graves' ophthalmopathy and some 58 with stable Graves' hyperthyroidism. Whether ophthalmopathy could be predicted prospectively was tested in an independent validation cohort made up of roughly 19 hyperthyroidism patients plus 17 patients who later progressed to ophthalmopathy. In addition, the study compared T-cell repertoires in thyroid tissue and in blood from 6 or 7 Graves' hyperthyroidism patients. Following sampling, methimazole starting at 30 mg daily was given to hyperthyroidism patients, and high-dose intravenous methylprednisolone was given to ophthalmopathy patients. Beyond this particular receptor, the publication reports: Most expanded thyroid clonotypes (frequency above 0.001) were also detected in blood, a finding suggesting that blood repertoires may reflect thyroid immune responses. A model built on a 13 V-J signature distinguished ophthalmopathy from stable hyperthyroidism, reaching roughly 88% sensitivity and under 84% specificity in cross-validation and 80%/75% in testing. No statistical method was used to set the sample size in advance, and investigators knew the group allocation. In validation, the model predicted progression to ophthalmopathy a median of roughly 6.1 months before onset, with approximately 70% sensitivity and 72.22% specificity.

The sequenced sample consisted of blood. The TCR was taken from a woman aged 18-29 years with Graves' ophthalmopathy.

CDR3 sequence: CATSREWGLFGLHTEAFF. The DNA reads TGTGCCACCAGCAGAGAATGGGGCCTATTCGGACTTCACACTGAAGCTTTCTTT. Rearrangement joined TRBV15 to TRBJ1-1; D gene: possibly TRBD1, on 5 matching bases. The CDR3 spans 18 residues, from the cysteine through the phenylalanine. The only DNA kept is the CDR3, 54 bases in frame from the first base. V sheds 0 bases and J sheds 3 bases, leaving 20 bases between their ends. From the germline V gene (reference sequence), CDR1 is LNHNV and CDR2 is YYDKDF.